The 16 T cell receptor beta chains below all came from one sample that was sequenced in a study of T cells in Graves' hyperthyroidism and ophthalmopathy (dated by TCRdb to between 2018 and 2020). Receptor libraries were prepared by multiplex PCR. Sequencing was carried out with an Illumina HiSeq 2000. The TCR beta CDR3 regions were amplified from the RNA transcripts. The first round of RT-PCR for the TCR CDR3 was performed with the HTBI primer set and the Qiagen OneStep RT-PCR kit. TCRdb itself trimmed the public reads at Q25 with fastp, ran MiXCR and retained productive beta chains. Every distinct CDR3 protein forms one entry, paired with its most common genes and DNA. The sample includes 350,000 or so distinct CDR3 sequences, with roughly 15% observed a single time. Approximately 33% of the sample rests with the top ten. Sequences were obtained from blood. All receptors derive from a woman aged 25 to 39 with Graves' hyperthyroidism that later progressed to Graves' ophthalmopathy.

The CDR3 loop is CASSPGLTETQYF. In DNA form, the CDR3 reads TGTGCCAGCAGTCCGGGACTAACAGAGACCCAGTACTTC. The chain carries TRBV12-3 or TRBV12-4 and TRBJ2-5; 7 nucleotides line up with TRBD2. This CDR3 region has 13 residues. Trimming removed 5 bases from V and 4 bases from J; junction bases left unmatched: 4.

This clonotype was detected only a few times. This chain links TRBV20-1 with TRBJ2-5; the match to TRBD2 covers 13 bases. V was pared by 6 bases and J by 5 bases, with 3 bases of the junction left unmatched. Germline lookup yields CDR1 DFQATT and CDR2 SNEGSKA (reference sequence). This CDR3 has 13 amino acids. The CDR3 DNA follows: TGCAGTGCCAGGACTAGCGGGAGTGAGACCCAGTACTTC. Translated, it gives CSARTSGSETQYF.

This clonotype was found many times. V usage is TRBV7-7 and J usage is TRBJ2-5, with 7 bases aligning to TRBD1. From germline, CDR1 is SSHAT and CDR2 FNYEAQ (reference sequence). Trimming removed 4 bases from V and 2 bases from J; junction bases left unmatched: 1. This CDR3 is 13 amino acids long. The DNA for the CDR3 is TGTGCCAGCAGCTCGGACAGGCAAGAGACCCAGTACTTC. This codes for CASSSDRQETQYF.

This clonotype has at least ten counts. This chain connects TRBV13 to TRBJ2-2, with D uncertain. Trimming pared 6 bases from V and 0 bases from J, leaving 5 bases between. CDR1 PRHDT and CDR2 FYEKMQ come from the germline V gene (reference sequence). The CDR3 runs 13 residues. CDR3 loop: CASRETNTGELFF. The CDR3 bases are TGTGCCAGCAGGGAAACGAACACCGGGGAGCTGTTTTTT.

This clonotype appeared a few times. This chain connects TRBV20-1 to TRBJ2-7; no clear D gene. The CDR3 loop spans 13 amino acids. The germline V gene encodes CDR1 DFQATT and CDR2 SNEGSKA (reference sequence). V was pared by 6 bases and J by 9 bases, with 21 bases between. DNA for the CDR3: TGCAGTGCCCCGACAAATACGGTCCACTCGCAGTACTTC. Translating it yields CSAPTNTVHSQYF.

This chain uses TRBV15 with TRBJ2-7; 12 bases match TRBD2. This CDR3 spans 16 amino acids. With 0 bases clipped from V and 2 bases from J, the junction kept 2 bases outside the gene matches. Germline V gene data show CDR1 as LNHNV and CDR2 as YYDKDF (reference sequence). CDR3 DNA sequence: TGTGCCACCAGCAGAGATAGACTAGCGGGAGCCTACGAGCAGTACTTC. Its protein is CATSRDRLAGAYEQYF.

This clonotype came up many times. This rearrangement joins TRBV28 to TRBJ1-4; D might be TRBD1 (5 bases). CDR3 length: 18 amino acids. The V end lost 6 bases, the J end lost 3 bases, and 23 bases lay between the germline ends. From germline, CDR1 is MDHEN and CDR2 SYDVKM. CDR3 loop: CASRPPLGVASSNEKLFF. CDR3 DNA sequence: TGTGCCAGCAGGCCACCCCTGGGGGTAGCGAGCTCTAATGAAAAACTGTTTTTT. Supplemented by reference TRBV28 and TRBJ1-4, the full variable domain reads DVKVTQSSRYLVKRTGEKVFLECVQDMDHENMFWYRQDPGLGLRLIYFSYDVKMKEKGDIPEGYSVSREKKERFSLILESASTNQTSMYLCASRPPLGVASSNEKLFFGSGTQLSVL.

This clonotype was observed a few times. V and J are TRBV4-1 and TRBJ1-2; no reliable D call. This CDR3 comprises 12 residues. Germline V lookup: CDR1 MGHRA, CDR2 YSYEKL. Trimming took 8 bases from V and 3 from J, leaving 10 bases between them. The CDR3 coding sequence is TGCGCCAGCGGTCGGCGGGACTATGGCTACACCTTC. It specifies CASGRRDYGYTF.

The genes are TRBV20-1 and TRBJ1-1, with D perhaps matching TRBD1 (6 bases). The germline V gene has CDR1 DFQATT and CDR2 SNEGSKA (reference sequence). The V gene lost 0 bases and the J gene lost 1 base, with 12 bases spanning the gap. This CDR3 region has 15 residues. DNA of the CDR3: TGCAGTGCTAGAGATGTCAGGGGCGGGAACACTGAAGCTTTCTTT. It translates to CSARDVRGGNTEAFF.

Comment on this clonotype: This may come from a read error, since a much larger clone is one base off. The V and J genes are TRBV28 and TRBJ1-6; TRBD1 aligns across 9 bases. Germline V gene lookup returns CDR1 MDHEN and CDR2 SYDVKM. This CDR3 is built from 17 residues. The CDR3 sequence is CASRRGTGSSHNSPLHF. The CDR3 nucleotides read TGTGCCAGCCGCCGAGGGACAGGGAGCTCCCATAATTCACCCCTCCACTTT.

This clonotype was counted many times. This chain links TRBV28 with TRBJ1-6, with D unclear. V was trimmed by 3 bases and J by 5 bases, leaving 11 bases between them. CDR3 length equals 15 residues. From germline, CDR1 is MDHEN and CDR2 SYDVKM. CDR3 DNA sequence: TGTGCCAGCAGTTTGATAGGAACTAATAATTCACCCCTCCACTTT. Residues: CASSLIGTNNSPLHF. The variable domain in full, with the rest retrieved from reference TRBV28 and TRBJ1-6, is DVKVTQSSRYLVKRTGEKVFLECVQDMDHENMFWYRQDPGLGLRLIYFSYDVKMKEKGDIPEGYSVSREKKERFSLILESASTNQTSMYLCASSLIGTNNSPLHFGNGTRLTVT.

This clonotype was recorded once. V usage is TRBV9 and J usage is TRBJ2-1; the match to TRBD2 covers 11 bases. The CDR3 is 17 amino acids. Per germline, CDR1 SGDLS and CDR2 YYNGEE. Trimming removed 3 bases from V and 6 bases from J; junction bases left unmatched: 11. DNA for the CDR3: TGTGCCAGCAGCGCGTACTTGTCCCTAGCGGGAGGCAATGAGCAGTTCTTC. Protein product: CASSAYLSLAGGNEQFF.

J is TRBJ2-7 and V is TRBV6-5, with D perhaps matching TRBD2 (6 bases). CDR3 length: 14 amino acids. Germline V gives CDR1 MNHEY, CDR2 SVGAGI. V gave up 2 bases and J gave up 2 bases, with 10 bases separating them. The CDR3 region has the DNA TGTGCCAGCAGTTACGTCGGCGGGACCTACGAGCAGTACTTC. It encodes CASSYVGGTYEQYF.

Many counts were recorded for this clonotype. The V gene is TRBV27, the J gene TRBJ1-1; D not certain. Trimming cost V 3 bases and J 1 base, with 9 bases left between them. Germline lookup yields CDR1 MNHEY and CDR2 SMNVEV (reference sequence). The CDR3 covers 14 residues. Written as DNA, the CDR3 is TGTGCCAGCAGTTTGGGTCCTCGGAACACTGAAGCTTTCTTT. It translates to CASSLGPRNTEAFF.

This clonotype was seen many times. CDR3 bases: TGTGCCAGCAGCTTCATGGGCCAAAGCACAGATACGCAGTATTTT. It yields the protein CASSFMGQSTDTQYF. This rearrangement joins TRBV7-9 to TRBJ2-3; D not resolved. The CDR3 sequence is 15 residues long. Deletions cut 3 bases from V and 0 bases from J, with 10 bases between. The germline CDR1 and CDR2 sequences are SEHNR and FQNEAQ (reference sequence).

This clonotype has ten or more counts. V usage is TRBV30 and J usage is TRBJ1-5, with 8 bases identical to TRBD1. The CDR3 length is 14 residues. Germline loops: CDR1 GTSNPN, CDR2 SVGIG (reference sequence). The V segment lost 3 bases and the J segment 7 bases; nucleotides outside the gene matches: 8. DNA of the CDR3: TGTGCCTGGAGCCACGGACAGGGATACCAGCCCCAGCATTTT. This sequence encodes CAWSHGQGYQPQHF. Looking up the rest from reference TRBV30 and TRBJ1-5 gives the full variable domain: SQTIHQWPATLVQPVGSPLSLECTVEGTSNPNLYWYRQAAGRGLQLLFYSVGIGQISSEVPQNLSASRPQDRQFILSSKKLLLSDSGFYLCAWSHGQGYQPQHFGDGTRLSIL.